The 32 T cell receptor beta chains reported below all come from one sample, sequenced in a study of blood T cell repertoires in COVID-19. TCRdb's copy holds only in-frame clones and misses some; the assay was immunoSEQ multiplex PCR. The sample holds approximately 290,000 clones, about 86% seen once. What was sequenced was peripheral blood. The receptor set was obtained from a person in their 70s with COVID-19, enrolled during active disease.

This chain connects TRBV28 to TRBJ1-2; the match to TRBD1 covers 8 bases. The junction had 5 bases not matched to a gene; V was cut back by 6 bases and J by 8 bases. Looked up from germline, CDR1 is MDHEN and CDR2 is SYDVKM. This CDR3 spans 12 amino acids. This chain's CDR3 is CASRQGAWGYTF. CDR3 DNA: TGTGCCAGCAGGCAGGGGGCATGGGGCTACACCTTC.

This chain links TRBV28 with TRBJ1-5; no clear D gene. CDR1 and CDR2 from the germline V gene are MDHEN and SYDVKM. The CDR3 loop spans 16 amino acids. V gave up 5 bases and J gave up 1 base, with 15 bases separating them. The CDR3 region is CASSDPRDISNQPQHF. The CDR3 DNA sequence: TGTGCCAGCAGTGATCCACGCGACATAAGCAATCAGCCCCAGCATTTT.

The chain recombines TRBV19 with TRBJ2-5; 7 bases match TRBD1. J lost 3 bases, V lost 10 bases, and 8 bases had no gene match. Germline V gene lookup returns CDR1 LNHDA and CDR2 SQIVND (reference sequence). The length of the CDR3 is 13 residues. The CDR3 nucleotides are TGTGCCACGTCGATCGACAGGGAAGAGACCCAGTACTTC. Translated: CATSIDREETQYF.

The rearrangement joins TRBV10-3 to TRBJ1-3; unclear D gene. The length of the CDR3 is 14 residues. Trimming stripped 4 bases from V and 2 bases from J, with 9 bases between. The germline V gene encodes CDR1 ENHRY and CDR2 SYGVKD. DNA for the CDR3: TGTGCCATCAGTGTAGAGAGAACTGGAAACACCATATATTTT. Protein sequence: CAISVERTGNTIYF.

Details on this clone: In the same sample, other DNA sequences code for this CDR3. The CDR3 DNA reads TGTGCCAGTACCCGGGACAGGGGTGAAAAACTGTTTTTT. It codes for CASTRDRGEKLFF. The chain employs TRBV19 and TRBJ1-4, with 10 positions matching TRBD1. The CDR3 runs to 13 residues. Per germline, CDR1 LNHDA and CDR2 SQIVND (reference sequence). V dropped 7 bases and J dropped 7; count of bases not matched to a gene: 3. Full variable domain (rest looked up from reference TRBV19 and TRBJ1-4): DGGITQSPKYLFRKEGQNVTLSCEQNLNHDAMYWYRQDPGQGLRLIYYSQIVNDFQKGDIAEGYSVSREKKESFPLTVTSAQKNPTAFYLCASTRDRGEKLFFGSGTQLSVL.

The V call is TRBV10-3, the J call TRBJ1-1; 8 nucleotides agree with TRBD1. CDR1 ENHRY and CDR2 SYGVKD come from the germline V gene. V shed 6 bases and J 0 bases; nucleotides not matched to a gene: 12. The CDR3 is 17 residues long. The CDR3 coding sequence is TGTGCCATCAGCGCAAGGGCCAGACAGGGGATGAACACTGAAGCTTTCTTT. The encoded protein is CAISARARQGMNTEAFF.

This rearrangement joins TRBV30 to TRBJ2-2, with 10 bases matching TRBD1. The CDR3 length is 14 residues. Trimming removed 6 bases from V and 9 bases from J; junction bases left unmatched: 10. Germline-derived CDR1 and CDR2 are GTSNPN and SVGIG (reference sequence). Here the CDR3 reads CACGEGQGSRELFF. The CDR3 DNA reads TGTGCCTGTGGGGAGGGACAGGGGTCCAGGGAGCTGTTTTTT.

The chain is built from TRBV6-5 and TRBJ2-3; perhaps TRBD1 as D (6 bases). The CDR3 sequence is 11 residues long. V was clipped by 5 bases and J by 11 bases, with 11 bases between them. Per the germline V gene, CDR1 is MNHEY and CDR2 is SVGAGI. CDR3 sequence: CASSLTGWQYF. CDR3 DNA sequence: TGTGCCAGCAGTCTGACAGGTTGGCAGTATTTT.

V and J are TRBV11-3 and TRBJ2-2; D uncertain. V lost 5 bases and J 8 bases, leaving 18 bases between the germline ends. The germline V gene has CDR1 SGHNT and CDR2 YENEEA. There are 15 residues in the CDR3. CDR3 nucleotide sequence: TGTGCCAGCAGCCCATTAGACTCCCCCGGTGGGGAGCTGTTTTTT. Translating it yields CASSPLDSPGGELFF.

The chain carries TRBV19 and TRBJ2-2; the D gene is possibly TRBD2 (5 bases). CDR1 is LNHDA and CDR2 is SQIVND in the germline V gene (reference sequence). This CDR3 region has 14 residues. Trimming took 8 bases from V and 0 from J, leaving 10 bases between them. The CDR3 sequence is CASRLASNTGELFF. DNA for the CDR3: TGTGCCAGTCGGCTAGCTTCGAACACCGGGGAGCTGTTTTTT.

The V and J genes are TRBV5-4 and TRBJ1-6, with unresolved D. Germline-derived CDR1 and CDR2 are SGHNT and YYREEE (reference sequence). The CDR3 runs to 17 residues. Trimming removed 0 bases at V and 10 bases at J, with 20 bases between. Here the CDR3 DNA reads TGTGCCAGCAGCTTGGATTCCGGGGTTCGACGAGGGTCACCCCTCCACTTT. It specifies CASSLDSGVRRGSPLHF.

The chain recombines TRBV11-2 with TRBJ2-2; 9 bases fit TRBD1. This CDR3 is 16 amino acids long. Trimming took 1 base from V and 4 from J; bases not matched to a gene: 4. Germline assignment: CDR1 SGHAT and CDR2 FQNNGV. CDR3 region: CASSLVGTGSTGELFF. The CDR3 DNA follows: TGTGCCAGCAGCTTAGTAGGGACAGGGTCCACCGGGGAGCTGTTTTTT.

A single count supports this clone. This sequence joins TRBV7-8 and TRBJ2-1; the D is unclear. The V and J ends lost 5 bases and 8 bases respectively, with 13 bases between them. The germline gives CDR1 SGHVS, CDR2 FQNEAQ. The CDR3 totals 13 residues. This chain's CDR3 is CASSQPNLYEQFF. In DNA, the CDR3 is TGTGCCAGCAGCCAACCGAACTTATATGAGCAGTTCTTC.

This chain uses TRBV6-4 with TRBJ2-7, with a weak D call TRBD2 (5 bases). This CDR3 spans 13 amino acids. With 3 bases removed from V and 4 bases from J, the gap between germline ends came to 10 bases. Per the germline V gene, CDR1 is MRHNA and CDR2 is SNTAGT. CDR3 region: CASSEFGGYEQYF. The CDR3 coding sequence is TGTGCCAGCAGTGAATTTGGAGGATACGAGCAGTACTTC.

This rearrangement joins TRBV6-5 to TRBJ2-7; D is possibly TRBD1 (6 bases). Germline CDR1 is MNHEY and CDR2 is SVGAGI. The germline V and J ends were trimmed by 5 bases and 2 bases, with 10 bases remaining between them. The CDR3 covers 13 residues. The chain's CDR3 is CASSRDRTYEQYF. CDR3 coding DNA: TGTGCCAGCAGTAGAGACAGGACCTACGAGCAGTACTTC.

The chain recombines TRBV7-9 with TRBJ2-3; D is uncertain. CDR1 SEHNR and CDR2 FQNEAQ come from the germline V gene (reference sequence). CDR3 length equals 12 residues. Trimming stripped 5 bases from V and 2 bases from J, with 5 bases between. CDR3 loop: CASSPFTDTQYF. The CDR3 nucleotides read TGTGCCAGCAGCCCTTTCACAGATACGCAGTATTTT.

The genes are TRBV16 and TRBJ1-2; a weak D match, TRBD1 (6 bases). The CDR3 has 14 amino acids. The germline V gene encodes CDR1 KGHSY and CDR2 FQNENV. V was pared by 1 base and J by 2 bases, with 8 bases between. The CDR3 region is CASSQFTGNYGYTF. CDR3 sequence (DNA): TGTGCCAGCAGCCAATTTACAGGGAACTATGGCTACACCTTC. Based on the CDR3 plus reference TRBV16 and TRBJ1-2, the full variable domain is GEEVAQTPKHLVRGEGQKAKLYCAPIKGHSYVFWYQQVLKNEFKFLISFQNENVFDETGMPKERFSAKCLPNSPCSLEIQATKLEDSAVYFCASSQFTGNYGYTFGSGTRLTVV.

The chain links TRBV5-1 to TRBJ1-6, with a tentative D call TRBD1 (5 bases). V dropped 4 bases and J dropped 7 bases, with 15 bases sitting between them. Germline CDR1 and CDR2: SGHRS and YFSETQ. The CDR3 covers 15 residues. The CDR3 DNA sequence: TGCGCCAGCAGCACCGAAGGGACTAGGAATTCACCCCTCCACTTT. It yields the protein CASSTEGTRNSPLHF.

The rearrangement joins TRBV6-2 or TRBV6-3 to TRBJ1-1, with D possibly matching TRBD1 (6 bases). This CDR3 has 15 residues. The V end lost 7 bases, the J end lost 2 bases, and 17 bases lay between the germline ends. Per the germline V gene, CDR1 is MNHEY and CDR2 is SVGEGT. The CDR3 sequence: CASTPLSDSNTEAFF. The CDR3 region has the DNA TGTGCCAGCACCCCCCTCTCGGACAGCAACACTGAAGCTTTCTTT.

This clone showed up just a few times. V usage is TRBV7-2 and J usage is TRBJ2-2; TRBD2 aligns across 7 bases. The CDR3 sequence is 16 residues long. The ends lost 5 bases at V and 7 bases at J; junction bases unmatched: 13. Looked up from germline, CDR1 is SGHTA and CDR2 is FQGNSA. CDR3 DNA sequence: TGTGCCAGCAGCCCTCAGGCGGCGGGAGTGGGCGGGGAGCTGTTTTTT. It yields the protein CASSPQAAGVGGELFF.

CDR3 protein: CASSRTVFGGYTF. CDR3 nucleotide sequence: TGTGCCAGCAGCCGTACAGTCTTCGGCGGCTACACCTTC. The rearrangement links TRBV6-2 or TRBV6-3 to TRBJ1-2, with unresolved D. The CDR3 sequence is 13 residues long. Between the trimmed V and J ends, which lost 6 bases and 8 bases, there was a span of 16 bases. Germline lookup yields CDR1 MNHEY and CDR2 SVGEGT.

The rearrangement uses TRBV7-3 and TRBJ2-3; D is undetermined. Trimming stripped 1 base from V and 3 bases from J, with 11 bases between. Germline lookup yields CDR1 SGHTA and CDR2 FQGTGA. The CDR3 is 15 amino acids. The CDR3 is CASSLRRLATDTQYF. In DNA, the CDR3 is TGTGCCAGCAGCTTAAGGAGACTTGCGACAGATACGCAGTATTTT.

This clone was seen just once. The chain uses TRBV13 and TRBJ1-1, with D maybe TRBD1 (5 bases). The CDR3 sequence is 15 residues long. V lost 1 base, J lost 3 bases, and 12 bases lay in between. Germline CDR1 is PRHDT and CDR2 is FYEKMQ (reference sequence). CDR3 nucleotides: TGTGCCAGCAGCTTAGAGGGGCGGGGGGACACTGAAGCTTTCTTT. Protein sequence: CASSLEGRGDTEAFF.

The CDR3 DNA is TGTGCCAGCAGTGAAGCAAGCGGCTTTACTAGCGGGACCGACGAGCAGTACTTC. Translating it yields CASSEASGFTSGTDEQYF. V is TRBV2 and J is TRBJ2-7, with 10 bases identical to TRBD2. This CDR3 has 18 residues. Unmatched junction bases numbered 13, after V lost 0 bases and J lost 5 bases. CDR1 is SNHLY, CDR2 FYNNEI, per germline.

The V call is TRBV27, the J call TRBJ1-6; 7 bases match TRBD1. The CDR3 extends over 13 amino acids. The germline V gene encodes CDR1 MNHEY and CDR2 SMNVEV (reference sequence). V was pared by 9 bases and J by 7 bases, with 6 bases of the junction left unmatched. The CDR3, as DNA: TGTGCCAGAACCGGGACAGAAAATTCACCCCTCCACTTT. Encoded protein: CARTGTENSPLHF.

V gene TRBV5-1 combines with J gene TRBJ2-7, with 11 bases that match TRBD2. Per the germline V gene, CDR1 is SGHRS and CDR2 is YFSETQ. V was clipped by 3 bases and J by 5 bases; unmatched bases: 4. This CDR3 is 14 amino acids long. The CDR3 sequence is CASSSGLAVDEQYF. As DNA, the CDR3 is TGCGCCAGCAGCTCGGGACTAGCGGTCGACGAGCAGTACTTC.

This chain connects TRBV28 to TRBJ1-5; D uncertain. CDR3 length: 15 amino acids. Germline V gene sequence: CDR1 MDHEN, CDR2 SYDVKM. The V end lost 3 bases, the J end lost 1 base, and 10 bases lay between the germline ends. Here the CDR3 DNA reads TGTGCCAGCAGTTTGGAGGGAAGGAGCAATCAGCCCCAGCATTTT. This encodes CASSLEGRSNQPQHF. Drawing the rest from reference TRBV28 and TRBJ1-5, the complete variable domain is DVKVTQSSRYLVKRTGEKVFLECVQDMDHENMFWYRQDPGLGLRLIYFSYDVKMKEKGDIPEGYSVSREKKERFSLILESASTNQTSMYLCASSLEGRSNQPQHFGDGTRLSIL.

V is TRBV5-1 and J is TRBJ2-1; 7 nucleotides line up with TRBD2. The CDR3 runs 17 residues. CDR1 is SGHRS and CDR2 is YFSETQ in the germline V gene. The ends lost 4 bases at V and 2 bases at J; junction bases unmatched: 12. This CDR3 is CASSPGGRTQTYNEQFF. DNA for the CDR3: TGCGCCAGCAGCCCCGGGGGGAGGACTCAAACCTACAATGAGCAGTTCTTC.

The CDR3 loop reads CASSLDGGVVYEQYF. CDR3 sequence (DNA): TGTGCCAGCAGCTTAGATGGGGGGGTCGTCTACGAGCAGTACTTC. The chain links TRBV7-6 to TRBJ2-7; the match to TRBD2 covers 7 bases. CDR3 length: 15 residues. J was trimmed by 3 bases and V by 1 base; bases with no gene match: 6. Germline CDR1 and CDR2: SGHVS and FNYEAQ.

V gene TRBV27 combines with J gene TRBJ1-4; tentatively, D is TRBD1 (5 bases). The CDR3 loop spans 16 amino acids. Germline V CDR1 and CDR2: MNHEY, SMNVEV (reference sequence). Trimming left V 2 bases short and J 3 bases short, with 13 bases between. In nucleotides, the CDR3 is TGTGCCAGCAGTTTAGCCCCAGGGTATGCTAATGAAAAACTGTTTTTT. Amino acids: CASSLAPGYANEKLFF. The full variable domain, completed using reference TRBV27 and TRBJ1-4, is EAQVTQNPRYLITVTGKKLTVTCSQNMNHEYMSWYRQDPGLGLRQIYYSMNVEVTDKGDVPEGYKVSRKEKRNFPLILESPSPNQTSLYFCASSLAPGYANEKLFFGSGTQLSVL.

The rearrangement joins TRBV28 to TRBJ2-1; 9 bases match TRBD2. The CDR3 contains 14 residues. V lost 8 bases to trimming and J lost 0 bases; unmatched junction nucleotides: 2. Germline CDR1 and CDR2: MDHEN and SYDVKM. CDR3 loop: CASGSGGSYNEQFF. DNA for the CDR3: TGTGCCAGCGGTAGCGGGGGCTCCTACAATGAGCAGTTCTTC.

This chain links TRBV4-1 with TRBJ1-4, with TRBD1 matching over 8 bases. Germline V CDR1 and CDR2: MGHRA, YSYEKL. CDR3 size: 16 residues. After removal of 4 bases from V and 0 bases from J, the junction contained 4 bases not matched to a gene. The CDR3 loop is CASSLGQVATNEKLFF. In DNA form, the CDR3 reads TGCGCCAGCAGCCTGGGACAGGTCGCAACTAATGAAAAACTGTTTTTT.